Below, 19 T cell receptor beta chains from the same sample are listed, as sequenced in a study of radiotherapy plus CTLA-4 blockade in lung cancer (dated by TCRdb to the late 2010s). The library was made by the immunoSEQ multiplex PCR assay. TCRdb obtained this table from immuneACCESS and retained in-frame rearrangements with V and J assigned. These tables miss some clones; where compared with another copy, unresolved V genes account for less than half of the shortfall, and the remainder is unexplained. Present in this sample are 80,000 to 100,000 clones, approximately 75% of which were seen just once. The ten top clones hold around 3% of the sample. Here the sequenced sample was peripheral blood, taken from a patient treated with radiotherapy plus ipilimumab. Receptors originate from a human donor with non-small cell lung cancer who had a partial response to radiotherapy plus ipilimumab. Some clones in this sample may be carry-over from other donors' samples.

The chain couples TRBV5-1 to TRBJ1-1, with 7 bases identical to TRBD1. The germline V gene has CDR1 SGHRS and CDR2 YFSETQ. This CDR3 comprises 15 residues. The V segment lost 0 bases and the J segment 0 bases; nucleotides outside the gene matches: 2. The CDR3 loop reads CASSLAGGVNTEAFF. CDR3 bases: TGCGCCAGCAGCTTGGCAGGGGGAGTGAACACTGAAGCTTTCTTT.

The V and J genes are TRBV6-5 and TRBJ2-1; perhaps TRBD1 as D (6 bases). Germline lookup yields CDR1 MNHEY and CDR2 SVGAGI. Deletions cut 6 bases from V and 2 bases from J, with 11 bases between. The CDR3 loop spans 14 amino acids. CDR3 in amino acids: CASSIGGPYNEQFF. The CDR3 DNA sequence: TGTGCCAGCAGCATAGGGGGACCCTACAATGAGCAGTTCTTC.

V is TRBV19 and J is TRBJ1-1; D not certain. Germline CDR1 is LNHDA and CDR2 is SQIVND (reference sequence). This CDR3 is built from 13 residues. The ends were cut back, 3 bases at V and 1 base at J, with 6 bases in the middle. The CDR3 is CASSISQNTEAFF. As DNA, the CDR3 is TGTGCCAGTAGTATTAGCCAGAACACTGAAGCTTTCTTT.

The count of this clone is one. The chain has TRBV5-1 and TRBJ2-7; D possibly corresponds to TRBD2 (7 bases). Germline V gene lookup returns CDR1 SGHRS and CDR2 YFSETQ. This CDR3 spans 14 amino acids. Deletions cut 1 base from V and 5 bases from J, with 13 bases between. The CDR3 loop is CASSLKQGGHEQYF. CDR3 sequence (DNA): TGCGCCAGCAGCTTGAAACAGGGAGGGCACGAGCAGTACTTC.

In its sample, this clone is medium-sized. The chain links TRBV9 to TRBJ2-5, with 8 nucleotides matching TRBD2. Germline trimming cut 0 bases from V and 0 bases from J; bases unmatched to any gene: 4. Germline CDR1 and CDR2: SGDLS and YYNGEE. This CDR3 spans 16 amino acids. Written as DNA, the CDR3 is TGTGCCAGCAGCGTAGGAAGCGGGGGCCACCAAGAGACCCAGTACTTC. This gives the protein CASSVGSGGHQETQYF.

The gene calls are TRBV21-1 and TRBJ1-5; the table calls TRBD1, which could not be checked here. TRBV21-1 is described as a pseudogene. CDR3 size: 13 residues. The CDR3 is CASSKNRGSPQHF. The CDR3 region has the DNA TGTGCCAGCAGCAAGAACAGGGGCTCACCCCAGCATTTT.

A single count supports this clone. This chain uses TRBV5-1 with TRBJ2-1, with 7 bases aligning to TRBD2. CDR1 SGHRS and CDR2 YFSETQ come from the germline V gene. The trim removed 1 base at V and 1 base at J, leaving 2 bases unmatched. The CDR3 totals 15 residues. CDR3 coding DNA: TGCGCCAGCAGCTTGAACGGGGGGTCCTACAATGAGCAGTTCTTC. Its protein product is CASSLNGGSYNEQFF.

This clone was seen a single time. The chain couples TRBV28 to TRBJ2-5; 11 bases agree with TRBD2. Losses at the gene ends were 4 bases for V and 2 bases for J; bases not matched to a gene: 6. This CDR3 is 16 amino acids long. Germline V gene lookup returns CDR1 MDHEN and CDR2 SYDVKM. The CDR3 is CASSSGTSGFQETQYF. The CDR3 DNA reads TGTGCCAGCAGTTCCGGGACTAGCGGATTTCAAGAGACCCAGTACTTC. Based on the CDR3 plus reference TRBV28 and TRBJ2-5, the full variable domain is DVKVTQSSRYLVKRTGEKVFLECVQDMDHENMFWYRQDPGLGLRLIYFSYDVKMKEKGDIPEGYSVSREKKERFSLILESASTNQTSMYLCASSSGTSGFQETQYFGPGTRLLVL.

In the case of this clone: Other DNA sequences within the sample encode an identical CDR3. V gene TRBV28 combines with J gene TRBJ1-4, with a tentative D call TRBD1 (5 bases). Trimming stripped 4 bases from V and 0 bases from J, with 9 bases between. Germline V lookup: CDR1 MDHEN, CDR2 SYDVKM. The CDR3 consists of 15 residues. The CDR3 region is CASSSGGATNEKLFF. CDR3 nucleotides: TGTGCCAGCAGTTCCGGGGGGGCAACTAATGAAAAACTGTTTTTT. Looking up the rest from reference TRBV28 and TRBJ1-4 gives the full variable domain: DVKVTQSSRYLVKRTGEKVFLECVQDMDHENMFWYRQDPGLGLRLIYFSYDVKMKEKGDIPEGYSVSREKKERFSLILESASTNQTSMYLCASSSGGATNEKLFFGSGTQLSVL.

The gene calls are TRBV9 and TRBJ1-4; D might be TRBD1 (6 bases). The CDR3 has 18 amino acids. From germline, CDR1 is SGDLS and CDR2 YYNGEE. The germline V and J ends were trimmed by 0 bases and 1 base, with 16 bases remaining between them. The chain's CDR3 is CASSVVRGAGVTNEKLFF. For the CDR3, the DNA is TGTGCCAGCAGCGTAGTACGGGGGGCGGGGGTAACTAATGAAAAACTGTTTTTT.

This clone came up once. One end of the junction fails to match germline, which may point to a read error. The same CDR3 can be traced to other DNA sequences in this sample. The chain carries TRBV19 and TRBJ2-7, with 8 bases identical to TRBD1. Germline-derived CDR1 and CDR2 are LNHDA and SQIVND (reference sequence). The CDR3 loop spans 15 amino acids. CDR3 sequence reads: CASSTQGGISYEQYF. The CDR3 DNA reads as TGTGCCAGTAGTACACAGGGGGGAATCTCCTACGAGCAGTACTTT.

The chain is built from TRBV7-6 and TRBJ2-3; the D is unclear. This CDR3 region has 12 residues. Germline CDR1 is SGHVS and CDR2 is FNYEAQ. Trimming pared 0 bases from V and 6 bases from J, leaving 4 bases between. The CDR3 DNA sequence: TGTGCCAGCAGCTTAGCGAGGGATACGCAGTATTTT. Its protein is CASSLARDTQYF.

The chain employs TRBV10-3 and TRBJ2-5; 8 bases are a match to TRBD2. This CDR3 is 14 amino acids long. CDR1 is ENHRY and CDR2 is SYGVKD in the germline V gene. Unmatched junction bases numbered 8, after V lost 6 bases and J lost 5 bases. CDR3 nucleotides: TGTGCCATCAGCGGGACGGGAGGGAGGGAGACCCAGTACTTC. This gives the protein CAISGTGGRETQYF.

The rearrangement links TRBV7-2 to TRBJ2-7; 10 bases agree with TRBD2. V was clipped by 5 bases and J by 6 bases; unmatched bases: 10. CDR1 SGHTA and CDR2 FQGNSA come from the germline V gene. The CDR3 covers 15 residues. The CDR3 DNA follows: TGTGCCAGCAGCCCTGGGACTAGCGTAAAGAGCGAGCAGTACTTC. As protein: CASSPGTSVKSEQYF. Combining the CDR3 with reference TRBV7-2 and TRBJ2-7 gives the whole variable domain GAGVSQSPSNKVTEKGKDVELRCDPISGHTALYWYRQSLGQGLEFLIYFQGNSAPDKSGLPSDRFSAERTGGSVSTLTIQRTQQEDSAVYLCASSPGTSVKSEQYFGPGTRLTVT.

This clone has only a few counts. The chain is built from TRBV19 and TRBJ2-7, with 8 bases that match TRBD2. Unmatched junction bases numbered 9, after V lost 6 bases and J lost 5 bases. The CDR3 extends over 14 amino acids. Germline assignment: CDR1 LNHDA and CDR2 SQIVND (reference sequence). The CDR3 nucleotides read TGTGCCAGTAGCCTTAGCGGGAACCCCAACGAGCAGTACTTC. Its protein is CASSLSGNPNEQYF.

J is TRBJ1-1 and V is TRBV7-2; D is uncertain. V shed 5 bases and J shed 4 bases, with 11 bases lying between them. Germline assignment: CDR1 SGHTA and CDR2 FQGNSA. The length of the CDR3 is 13 residues. The CDR3 DNA is TGTGCCAGCAGCCCCCGACGGGGCACTGAAGCTTTCTTT. Residues: CASSPRRGTEAFF.

This clone was counted only a few times. The chain is built from TRBV7-8 and TRBJ2-1, with D maybe TRBD2 (5 bases). The CDR3 contains 18 residues. Germline assignment: CDR1 SGHVS and CDR2 FQNEAQ. V lost 7 bases, J lost 0 bases, and 22 bases lay in between. The CDR3 bases are TGTGCCAGCATCCTAGGTGACTATCCTTTCCCCTCCTACAATGAGCAGTTCTTC. Translating gives CASILGDYPFPSYNEQFF.

V and J are TRBV18 and TRBJ2-5; tentative D call: TRBD2 (5 bases). This CDR3 comprises 14 residues. Germline CDR1 is KGHSH and CDR2 is LQKENI. Between the trimmed V and J ends, which lost 4 bases and 1 base, there was a span of 10 bases. This CDR3 is CASSLGLAQETQYF. The CDR3 bases are TGTGCCAGCTCACTCGGACTCGCCCAAGAGACCCAGTACTTC.

This rearrangement joins TRBV18 to TRBJ2-3; maybe TRBD2 (7 bases). Trimming cost V 1 base and J 0 bases, with 17 bases left between them. Germline V gene lookup returns CDR1 KGHSH and CDR2 LQKENI. This CDR3 is built from 18 residues. This CDR3 is CASSPRSGGRTSTDTQYF. The CDR3 bases are TGTGCCAGCTCACCACGGTCCGGGGGGCGCACTAGCACAGATACGCAGTATTTT.